Listed here are 12 T cell receptor beta chains from one sample, sequenced in a study of blood T cells in healthy people across ages. Primed by a sample-barcoded 5' primer and a J-beta primer mix, a second PCR proceeded for 7 to 11 cycles. TCRdb re-derived calls from the 5' RACE reads in MiXCR, one entry per CDR3 protein. Of about 630,000 distinct CDR3 sequences in the sample, under 25% were seen once. The material sequenced was blood. Receptor source: a man aged 65-85 years in good health.

This chain links TRBV13 with TRBJ2-3; 8 bases fit TRBD2. Trimming cost V 3 bases and J 6 bases; bases outside gene matches: 5. This CDR3 has 14 residues. The germline V gene has CDR1 PRHDT and CDR2 FYEKMQ (reference sequence). CDR3 region: CASSFTSGGDTQYF. Written as DNA, the CDR3 is TGTGCCAGCAGCTTTACTAGCGGAGGCGATACGCAGTATTTT. Full variable domain (missing parts from reference TRBV13 and TRBJ2-3): AAGVIQSPRHLIKEKRETATLKCYPIPRHDTVYWYQQGPGQDPQFLISFYEKMQSDKGSIPDRFSAQQFSDYHSELNMSSLELGDSALYFCASSFTSGGDTQYFGPGTRLTVL.

V usage is TRBV24-1 and J usage is TRBJ2-1, with D perhaps matching TRBD2 (6 bases). Trimming took 5 bases from V and 10 from J, leaving 11 bases between them. The germline CDR1 and CDR2 sequences are KGHDR and SFDVKD. The CDR3 extends over 12 amino acids. CDR3 DNA sequence: TGTGCCACCAGTGTAGGAGGGACCGAGCAGTTCTTC. Translation gives CATSVGGTEQFF.

This clonotype was counted many times. The chain is built from TRBV25-1 and TRBJ2-1; 7 bases agree with TRBD2. Germline trimming cut 4 bases from V and 2 bases from J; bases unmatched to any gene: 2. The CDR3 extends over 14 amino acids. The germline CDR1 and CDR2 sequences are MGHDK and SYGVNS. This chain's CDR3 is CASSAGLAYNEQFF. In DNA, the CDR3 is TGTGCCAGCAGTGCTGGACTAGCCTACAATGAGCAGTTCTTC. Full variable domain (remainder filled in from reference TRBV25-1 and TRBJ2-1): EADIYQTPRYLVIGTGKKITLECSQTMGHDKMYWYQQDPGMELHLIHYSYGVNSTEKGDLSSESTVSRIRTEHFPLTLESARPSHTSQYLCASSAGLAYNEQFFGPGTRLTVL.

Only a few counts were recorded for this clonotype. The chain is built from TRBV15 and TRBJ2-7, with a possible D match to TRBD1 (5 bases). The CDR3 sequence is 15 residues long. V gave up 0 bases and J gave up 4 bases, with 13 bases separating them. CDR1 is LNHNV, CDR2 YYDKDF, per germline (reference sequence). CDR3 coding DNA: TGTGCCACCAGCAGAGAGGCGACAGAGAAATACGAGCAGTACTTC. This sequence encodes CATSREATEKYEQYF.

The chain couples TRBV29-1 to TRBJ2-2; 8 nucleotides agree with TRBD2. Germline V CDR1 and CDR2: SQVTM, ANQGSEA. Trimming cost V 8 bases and J 2 bases; bases outside gene matches: 7. The CDR3 consists of 14 residues. The CDR3 sequence: CSILSGRNTGELFF. The CDR3, as DNA: TGCAGCATTTTGAGCGGGAGAAACACCGGGGAGCTGTTTTTT.

The table lists this clonotype with a few counts. This chain connects TRBV27 to TRBJ2-5, with 7 bases fitting TRBD2. The J call may be faulty, since TRBJ2-1 better matches the DNA end. The CDR3 is made up of 14 amino acids. Germline CDR1 reads MNHEY; CDR2 reads SMNVEV (reference sequence). DNA of the CDR3: TGTGCCAGCAGTTTGAGCGGGGCGAACAATGAGCAGTTCTTC. As protein: CASSLSGANNEQFF.

This chain connects TRBV6-6 to TRBJ1-5, with 8 positions matching TRBD1. This CDR3 region has 16 residues. Germline-derived CDR1 and CDR2 are MNHNY and SVGAGI (reference sequence). V gave up 5 bases and J gave up 5 bases; unmatched junction bases: 11. The CDR3 DNA is TGTGCCAGCAGTCCTCAAGACAGGGGAAGGGATCAGCCCCAGCATTTT. It yields the protein CASSPQDRGRDQPQHF.

Notes on this clonotype: The junction does not match germline at one end; this may be a read error. J is TRBJ2-7 and V is TRBV3-1; 9 positions match TRBD2. Germline CDR1 and CDR2: LGHDT and YNNKEL (reference sequence). The CDR3 totals 16 residues. CDR3 DNA sequence: TGTGCCGGCAGTAATGGGGTGCGAGCGGGAGGCTACGAGCAGTACTTC. This codes for CAGSNGVRAGGYEQYF.

This clonotype was counted ten times or more. The chain links TRBV18 to TRBJ1-5; D perhaps matches TRBD1 (6 bases). CDR1 is KGHSH and CDR2 is LQKENI in the germline V gene. The CDR3 runs 15 residues. V lost 2 bases, J lost 3 bases, and 11 bases lay in between. CDR3 amino acids: CASSPGRGDNQPQHF. The CDR3, as DNA: TGTGCCAGCTCACCAGGCAGGGGCGACAATCAGCCCCAGCATTTT.

The genes are TRBV3-1 and TRBJ2-5, with TRBD2 identical over 9 bases. Germline lookup yields CDR1 LGHDT and CDR2 YNNKEL (reference sequence). CDR3 length: 14 amino acids. The V gene end was trimmed by 4 bases and the J gene end by 1 base; junction bases not matched to a gene: 1. The CDR3 loop reads CASSPSGAQETQYF. The CDR3 bases are TGTGCCAGCAGCCCTAGCGGGGCCCAAGAGACCCAGTACTTC.

This clonotype was seen more than once but under ten times. The CDR3 DNA is TGCGCCAGCAGCCAAGATTGGGCAGGGCATCAGCCCCAGCATTTT. The encoded protein is CASSQDWAGHQPQHF. The chain joins TRBV4-3 to TRBJ1-5; possibly TRBD1 for D (5 bases). Germline values: CDR1 LGHNA, CDR2 YSLEER. V lost 0 bases and J 5 bases, leaving 11 bases between the germline ends. The CDR3 spans 15 residues.

The chain joins TRBV5-1 to TRBJ2-5, with D tentatively TRBD2 (5 bases). The CDR3 spans 14 residues. V lost 4 bases and J 4 bases, leaving 14 bases between the germline ends. CDR1 and CDR2 from the germline V gene are SGHRS and YFSETQ. The CDR3 here is CASSTSSRRETQYF. CDR3 nucleotide sequence: TGCGCCAGCAGCACTTCTAGCAGGAGAGAGACCCAGTACTTC.